This TCR beta chain was identified in a study of cytomegalovirus exposure and HLA in healthy donors. After removal of 3 bases from V and 2 bases from J, the junction contained 4 bases not matched to a gene. CDR3 length: 17 residues. CDR1 and CDR2 (germline): LNHDA, SQIVND (reference sequence). Overall study results and limits: Most likely, a cluster of highly shared sequence variants arose as a sequencing artifact. Equally common other TCR beta chains were less clonally expanded than HLA-associated ones, a later analysis found.

Primers for the PCR totalled 60 Vbeta and 13 Jbeta. Clones were read by immunoSEQ multiplex PCR, and TCRdb kept only the in-frame ones, dropping some. The sample holds about 170,000 clones, 80% to 90% seen once. With respect to this clone: Its antigen is still unknown.

The origin of this receptor is a male donor in good health and CMV-seronegative. The V call is TRBV19, the J call TRBJ2-6; 10 positions agree with TRBD2. The sequencing input was PBMCs. The CDR3 here is CASSIWLAGAGANVLTF. CDR3 sequence (DNA): TGTGCCAGTAGTATTTGGCTAGCGGGAGCTGGGGCCAACGTCCTGACTTTC.